The source of this T cell receptor beta chain is a study of shared T cell receptors in the human thymus. This CDR3 region has 16 residues. Trimming shortened V by 2 bases and J by 5 bases, and 16 bases separated the two germline ends. CDR1 SGHRS and CDR2 YFSETQ come from the germline V gene. TCRdb's table, derived via immunoSEQ multiplex PCR, lists solely in-frame clones and lacks some. Among a few hundred thousand clones listed, just under 95% were seen once. Sequencing was carried out using thymocytes. The V and J genes are TRBV5-1 and TRBJ2-2; D remains unclear. This clonotype was sampled from a human donor. The CDR3, as DNA: TGCGCCAGCAGCTTACTTTCGCACAGACCAACCGGGGAGCTGTTTTTT. Translating gives CASSLLSHRPTGELFF.